A selection of T cell receptor beta chains follows, all from one sample in a study of blood T cell repertoires in COVID-19. Libraries were prepared by immunoSEQ multiplex PCR; TCRdb keeps only in-frame clonotypes and omits some of them. Of hundreds of thousands of clones listed, 65% to 90% are singletons. What was sequenced was peripheral blood. All receptors come from a human donor in a cohort sampled during active COVID-19. The CDR3 runs from the conserved cysteine through the conserved F or W. The order of the fields is clone size, J gene, V gene, D gene, CDR3 DNA, CDR3 protein. D genes are given only for firm matches. Expanded clones are given a class, and other clones once, few, many or no size at all.

- | TRBJ1-5 | TRBV10-3 | - | TGTGCCATCAGTGAGTCGTGGGGTTCGGGGCAGCCCCAGCATTTT | CAISESWGSGQPQHF
- | TRBJ2-1 | TRBV19 | - | TGTGCCAGTAGTATTGGCCCCCTAGTTGGGGCGGGGAAAGAGCAGTTCTTC | CASSIGPLVGAGKEQFF
- | TRBJ1-5 | TRBV30 | TRBD1 | TGTGCCTGGAGTCCCCGGGACAGGACAGATCAGCCCCAGCATTTT | CAWSPRDRTDQPQHF
- | TRBJ2-2 | TRBV5-6 | TRBD1 | TGTGCCAGCAGCTTGGCTAGTGGACAGGGGAACACCGGGGAGCTGTTTTTT | CASSLASGQGNTGELFF
- | TRBJ2-3 | TRBV5-1 | TRBD1 | TGCGCCAGCAGCTTGGGGACAGGGATCACAGATACGCAGTATTTT | CASSLGTGITDTQYF
- | TRBJ1-2 | TRBV19 | - | TGTGCCAGTTTTAACTTTGTCCATGGCTACACCTTC | CASFNFVHGYTF
once | TRBJ2-2 | TRBV29-1 | - | TGCAGCGTGAAATCGGACAGCGGGGAGCTGTTTTTT | CSVKSDSGELFF
- | TRBJ1-4 | TRBV6-5 | TRBD1 | TGTGCCAGCAGTTACTCGGGGACAGGGTACGAAAAACTGTTTTTT | CASSYSGTGYEKLFF
- | TRBJ1-1 | TRBV2 | TRBD1 | TGTGCCAGCAGTGAAGAGGTCCAGGGGGGAATCCCTGAAGCTTTCTTT | CASSEEVQGGIPEAFF
- | TRBJ1-1 | TRBV5-1 | - | TGCGCCAGCAGCTCCCCACAGGGGAACACTGAAGCTTTCTTT | CASSSPQGNTEAFF
- | TRBJ1-2 | TRBV12-3/TRBV12-4 | TRBD1 | TGTGCCACGGACAGGGGTGATAGCTATGGCTACACCTTC | CATDRGDSYGYTF
once | TRBJ2-3 | TRBV9 | - | TGTGCCAGCAGCGTAGCGGGGGAGGAAGATACGCAGTATTTT | CASSVAGEEDTQYF
- | TRBJ1-5 | TRBV7-2 | - | TGTGCCAGCAGCACCCGGGACACGAAGAAACTATCTAATCAGCCCCAGCATTTT | CASSTRDTKKLSNQPQHF
- | TRBJ1-4 | TRBV18 | - | TGTGCCAGCGCGAAGGGACAAAAGTTAACTAATGAAAAACTGTTTTTT | CASAKGQKLTNEKLFF
- | TRBJ2-1 | TRBV5-5 | - | TGTGCCAACAGCTTGGATGTTAACAATGAGCAGTTCTTC | CANSLDVNNEQFF
- | TRBJ1-2 | TRBV9 | - | TGTGCCAGCAGCGGTACTAACTATGGCTACACCTTC | CASSGTNYGYTF
- | TRBJ2-7 | TRBV4-2 | - | TGTGCCAGCAGCCAAGATGGGGTAGGGCAGGGGATGTACGAGCAGTACTTC | CASSQDGVGQGMYEQYF
- | TRBJ2-1 | TRBV2 | TRBD2 | TGTGCCAGCAGTGATGGGAGCGGGGTCAATGAGCAGTTCTTC | CASSDGSGVNEQFF
- | TRBJ2-1 | TRBV14 | TRBD1 | TGTGCCAGCAGCCAAGGCCTTTCGGACAGGGTTAAGTTCTTC | CASSQGLSDRVKFF
- | TRBJ2-7 | TRBV19 | - | TGTGCCAGTAGTGCGCAGGCTAACTCCTACGAGCAGTACTTC | CASSAQANSYEQYF
- | TRBJ2-2 | TRBV6-1 | TRBD2 | TGTGCCAGCAGTGAAGCCGTAGCGGGGGGGCTGAACACCGGGGAGCTGTTTTTT | CASSEAVAGGLNTGELFF
- | TRBJ1-1 | TRBV30 | - | TGTGCCTGGAGTGGAGTTTCTCCTGAAGCTTTCTTT | CAWSGVSPEAFF
- | TRBJ2-3 | TRBV24-1 | - | TGTGCCACCAGTGATTTCCCGGGCACAGATACGCAGTATTTT | CATSDFPGTDTQYF
- | TRBJ2-7 | TRBV7-3 | TRBD1 | TGTGCCAGCAGCGAAGGGGGCGGACTCTACGAGCAGTACTTC | CASSEGGGLYEQYF
- | TRBJ1-1 | TRBV3-1/TRBV3-2 | - | TGTGCCAGCAGTAAGGGCGGGGACACTGAAGCTTTCTTT | CASSKGGDTEAFF
- | TRBJ2-7 | TRBV27 | - | TGTGCCAGCAGTTCGATAGGGGGCGAGCAGTACTTC | CASSSIGGEQYF
- | TRBJ1-4 | TRBV7-9 | - | TGTGCCAGCAGCTTAGTCCGGTCAACTAATGAAAAACTGTTTTTT | CASSLVRSTNEKLFF
- | TRBJ1-2 | TRBV10-3 | TRBD1 | TGTGCCATCAGCCGGGACAGGGGACGGGGCTACACCTTC | CAISRDRGRGYTF
- | TRBJ1-4 | TRBV27 | - | TGTGCCAGCAGTCAATATCGGGCTAATGAAAAACTGTTTTTT | CASSQYRANEKLFF
- | TRBJ1-1 | TRBV5-1 | TRBD1 | TGCGCCAGCAGCTTGGATGGGACAGGGGTGGAATCAGCTTTCTTT | CASSLDGTGVESAFF
- | TRBJ2-7 | TRBV4-1 | - | TGCGCCAGCAGCCAATTTAAAGACAGAACCTACGAGCAGTACTTC | CASSQFKDRTYEQYF
- | TRBJ1-1 | TRBV7-3 | - | TGTGCCAGCAGCTTAACGTCTAGGCCTCCGGTGGATGAAGCTTTCTTT | CASSLTSRPPVDEAFF
many | TRBJ2-7 | TRBV18 | TRBD2 | TGTGCCAGCTCACCACTACCGGGACTAGCGGGGGCCTACGAGCAGTACTTC | CASSPLPGLAGAYEQYF
- | TRBJ2-1 | TRBV28 | - | TGTGCCAGCAGTTTATCAGATTACAATGAGCAGTTCTTC | CASSLSDYNEQFF
- | TRBJ2-1 | TRBV7-2 | - | TGTGCCAGCAGCTTAGCGGGGCCCTACAATGAGCAGTTCTTC | CASSLAGPYNEQFF
- | TRBJ1-4 | TRBV30 | - | TGTGCCTGGAGTGAGGGGATTGAAAAACTGTTTTTT | CAWSEGIEKLFF
- | TRBJ2-3 | TRBV5-1 | TRBD1 | TGCGCCAGCAGCTGGACAGGCACTAGCACAGATACGCAGTATTTT | CASSWTGTSTDTQYF
once | TRBJ2-7 | TRBV6-4 | TRBD2 | TGTGCCAGCAGTGTCGTGGCGGGGGGGCCCGAGCAGTACTTC | CASSVVAGGPEQYF
- | TRBJ1-2 | TRBV6-6 | TRBD1 | TGTGCCAGCAGTTACGACAGGGAGGCCTCCTACTATGGCTACACCTTC | CASSYDREASYYGYTF
few | TRBJ2-7 | TRBV7-2 | - | TGTGCCAGCAGCTTAGGGGGGCACCCCTCCTACGAGCAGTACTTC | CASSLGGHPSYEQYF
- | TRBJ2-1 | TRBV18 | - | TGTGCCAGCTCACCACGCCAGGGCTATGAGCAGTTCTTC | CASSPRQGYEQFF
- | TRBJ1-4 | TRBV19 | - | TGTGCCAGTAGGTACCCGGGGGGTGAAAAACTGTTTTTT | CASRYPGGEKLFF
- | TRBJ1-5 | TRBV6-1 | - | TGTGCCAGCAGTGATGACGGGTTCAATCAGCCCCAGCATTTT | CASSDDGFNQPQHF
- | TRBJ2-1 | TRBV7-9 | - | TGTGCCAGCAGCTTGCACGGGGACAATGAGCAGTTCTTC | CASSLHGDNEQFF
few | TRBJ2-7 | TRBV9 | - | TGTGCCAGCAGCATTCGAGGAGGGGACGAGCAGTACTTC | CASSIRGGDEQYF